This TCR beta chain originates from a study of cytomegalovirus exposure and HLA in healthy donors. This clone was observed once. The PCR used 60 Vbeta and 13 Jbeta primers. The assay was immunoSEQ multiplex PCR, and TCRdb's table has in-frame clones only and misses some. Altogether roughly 97,000 clones are present, over 65% being singletons, with the ten largest covering 1.5% to 2%. This CDR3 spans 14 amino acids. The ends were cut back, 6 bases at V and 3 bases at J, with 15 bases in the middle. CDR1 and CDR2 (germline): MNHEY, SMNVEV (reference sequence). The receptor was derived from a middle-aged woman in good health and CMV-seronegative. Source material: PBMCs. This chain uses TRBV27 with TRBJ2-7, with D tentatively TRBD1 (5 bases). CDR3 loop: CASSAGMRIYEQYF. DNA for the CDR3: TGTGCCAGCAGCGCAGGGATGCGAATCTACGAGCAGTACTTC.